This record concerns one T cell receptor (beta chain) sequence. The antigen is unknown. The sample comes from a study of T cells after yellow fever vaccination. TCRdb independently ran MiXCR on the 5' RACE reads; one entry per CDR3 protein. The repertoire holds about 340,000 distinct CDR3 sequences, with 3% to 4.5% as singletons. Trimming left V 6 bases short and J 6 bases short, with 11 bases between. This CDR3 region has 12 residues. Overall study results and limits: Most clones from primary vaccination resurfaced after the booster (around 97% CD4, around 89% CD8).

This TCR was sampled from a man aged 18-30 years who received the YFV17D yellow fever vaccine. The chain employs TRBV12-3 or TRBV12-4 and TRBJ1-2; tentatively, D is TRBD1 (6 bases). The input for sequencing was PBMCs, taken 5 days after the yellow fever booster vaccination. The CDR3 loop reads CASSWTDNGYTF. CDR3 nucleotide sequence: TGTGCCAGCAGCTGGACAGATAATGGCTACACCTTC.